Listed below are T cell receptor beta chains from one sample, sequenced in a study of blood T cell repertoires in COVID-19. The assay was immunoSEQ multiplex PCR, and TCRdb's table has in-frame clones only and misses some. The profile shows under 150,000 clones, more than 75% of them singletons. Source material: peripheral blood. Receptor source: an elderly man with acute or convalescent COVID-19. Both conserved end residues are part of each CDR3.

TRBV28	TRBJ1-6	CASSLAQPSSPLHF
TRBV5-6	TRBJ2-3	CASSLASGGSYTDTQYF
TRBV6-2/TRBV6-3	TRBJ1-6	CASSLGQGAYSPLHF
TRBV27	TRBJ2-1	CASSFSGTGFYEQFF
TRBV20-1	TRBJ2-1	CSASGGQGQFF
TRBV28	TRBJ2-7	CASSAPSRGRWEQYF
TRBV7-2	TRBJ2-1	CASATSGPYNEQFF
TRBV5-4	TRBJ1-2	CASSSGTEYYGYTF
TRBV7-2	TRBJ2-7	CASRRRDNRGEQYF
TRBV5-6	TRBJ1-2	CASSSQTGGGGGYTF
TRBV7-2	TRBJ2-7	CASSLDGGGDYEQYF
TRBV7-9	TRBJ2-7	CASSSGLAGVEEQYF
TRBV7-2	TRBJ1-2	CASRYPATDYGYTF
TRBV9	TRBJ2-4	CASSALEGIQYF
TRBV2	TRBJ1-5	CASSDRQGGSNQPQHF
TRBV27	TRBJ2-7	CASTYREGYEQYF
TRBV28	TRBJ1-2	CASSPDRYYGYTF
TRBV5-1	TRBJ1-2	CASSIQGRGYTF
TRBV30	TRBJ1-1	CAWSGLAMNTEAFF
TRBV6-1	TRBJ1-1	CASSEGWDRATLNTEAFF
TRBV18	TRBJ1-4	CASSPPNGGEKLFF
TRBV11-2	TRBJ1-2	CASREAGGAGYTF
TRBV19	TRBJ2-3	CASARGDTQYF
TRBV28	TRBJ1-1	CASRRQVTNTEAFF
TRBV5-1	TRBJ2-1	CASSLSGGLYNEQFF
TRBV10-3	TRBJ1-5	CAISQNNQPQHF
TRBV4-3	TRBJ1-4	CASSQARGEKLFF
TRBV7-2	TRBJ1-1	CASTSQGAFTEAFF
TRBV30	TRBJ2-7	CAWSALGGRYEQYF
TRBV29-1	TRBJ2-1	CSVEDQVTGSYNEQFF
TRBV11-2	TRBJ2-2	CASSLDRGAGTTGELFF
TRBV11-3	TRBJ1-2	CASSLPDRGAYGYTF
TRBV10-2	TRBJ1-2	CASSEGLAGYTF
TRBV7-6	TRBJ2-7	CASSFDRLEQYF
TRBV27	TRBJ1-2	CASSFQRQGYGYTF
TRBV2	TRBJ2-2	CASSRLVGGTGELFF